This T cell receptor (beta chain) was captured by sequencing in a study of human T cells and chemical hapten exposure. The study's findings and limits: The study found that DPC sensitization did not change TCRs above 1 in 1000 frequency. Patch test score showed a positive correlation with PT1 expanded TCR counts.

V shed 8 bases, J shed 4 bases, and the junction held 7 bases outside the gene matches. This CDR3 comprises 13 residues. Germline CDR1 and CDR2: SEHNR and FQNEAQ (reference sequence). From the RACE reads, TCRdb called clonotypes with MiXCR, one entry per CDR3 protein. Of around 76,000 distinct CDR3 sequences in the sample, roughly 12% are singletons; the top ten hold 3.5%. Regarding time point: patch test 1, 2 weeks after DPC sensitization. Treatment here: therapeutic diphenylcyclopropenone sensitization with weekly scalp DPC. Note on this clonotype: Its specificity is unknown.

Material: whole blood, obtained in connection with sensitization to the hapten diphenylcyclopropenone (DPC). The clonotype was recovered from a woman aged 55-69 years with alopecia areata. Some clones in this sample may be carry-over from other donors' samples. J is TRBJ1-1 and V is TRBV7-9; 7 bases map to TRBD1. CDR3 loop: CASGPRQGTEAFF. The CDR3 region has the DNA TGTGCCAGCGGGCCCAGACAGGGCACTGAAGCTTTCTTT.